The rows below give T cell receptor beta chains drawn from one sample of a study of blood T cell repertoires in COVID-19. Assay used: immunoSEQ multiplex PCR; TCRdb lists only in-frame clones, some missing. The table records approximately 500,000 clones, roughly 88% of them present only once. The specimen was PBMCs or T cells enriched from blood (not recorded which). The receptors were gathered from a woman aged 40 to 49 who had recovered from COVID-19. The CDR3 runs from the conserved cysteine through the conserved F or W. Fields, in order: V gene, D gene, CDR3 protein. The D gene is left open where the match is weak.

>TRBV5-1|-
CASAGGPNYGYTF
>TRBV5-4|TRBD2
CASSRLLAGPSTDTQYF
>TRBV10-3|TRBD1
CAIGGKGFAGTGAFGEQYF
>TRBV5-6|TRBD1
CASSATGLPYEQYF
>TRBV5-1|-
CASSLMVEEMNTEAFF
>TRBV24-1|TRBD1
CATSDVPGQVRGIDEQYF
>TRBV7-6|TRBD2
CASSLALAEGSYNEQFF
>TRBV9|TRBD2
CASSQGTSGTYEQYF
>TRBV7-7|TRBD2
CASSLTFSGTGELFF
>TRBV7-9|-
CASSLGGVADTQYF
>TRBV11-3|TRBD1
CASSPDTGTGSKGYTF
>TRBV27|TRBD1
CASSFGTGNNSPLHF
>TRBV12-5|-
CASGFTPSNQTVPYSNQPQHF
>TRBV4-2|-
CASSQDQYNEQFF
>TRBV5-1|TRBD1
CASSYTGAGELFF
>TRBV19|-
CASSILTEGSNQPQHF
>TRBV9|-
CASSVGPEYEQYF
>TRBV7-2|TRBD1
CASSYRSTGGDEQFF
>TRBV6-6|TRBD1
CASSYSTGDGYTF
>TRBV5-6|TRBD1
CASRTGSWYYGYTF
>TRBV7-2|-
CASSLVVSSGEQYF
>TRBV20-1|-
CSASKGDFSYNEQFF
>TRBV19|-
CASSIPPGDNTGELFF
>TRBV6-2/TRBV6-3|-
CASSTAETAIETQYF
>TRBV14|-
CASSQGGPGEETQYF
>TRBV11-2|TRBD2
CASSSPRGRMNEQFF
>TRBV29-1|-
CSVVSGSEYEQYF
>TRBV19|-
CASSRGAGNTIYF
>TRBV4-3|TRBD1
CASSLGQNYGYTF
>TRBV30|-
CAWSTGRTSTEAFF
>TRBV3-1/TRBV3-2|-
CASSRDTSGYTF
>TRBV15|TRBD2
CATSRPRTSGRTKNIQYF
>TRBV28|-
CASRPGDGQPQHF
>TRBV18|-
CASSPPGQISGNTIYF
>TRBV11-3|-
CASSLGTENGYTF
>TRBV2|TRBD2
CASKGTSGKTDTQYF
>TRBV13|-
CASSLTLAQGYEQYF
>TRBV4-3|-
CASSQFPGETQYF
>TRBV3-1/TRBV3-2|-
CASSRSPGHRGELFF
>TRBV19|TRBD1
CASRQGKSYGYTF
>TRBV7-8|TRBD2
CASSSAPGTSGDETQYF
>TRBV13|TRBD1
CASSFFRGRGSPLHF